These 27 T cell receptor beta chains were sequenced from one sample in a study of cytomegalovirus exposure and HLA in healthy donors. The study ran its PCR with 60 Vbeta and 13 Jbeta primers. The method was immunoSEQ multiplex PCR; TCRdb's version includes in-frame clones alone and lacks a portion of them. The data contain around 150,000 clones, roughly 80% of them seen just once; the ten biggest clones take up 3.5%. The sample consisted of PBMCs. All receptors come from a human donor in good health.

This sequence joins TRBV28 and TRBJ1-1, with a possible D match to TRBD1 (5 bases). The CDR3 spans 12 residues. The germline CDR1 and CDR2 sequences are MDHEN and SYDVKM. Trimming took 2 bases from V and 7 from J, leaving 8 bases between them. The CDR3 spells CASSLMGLEAFF. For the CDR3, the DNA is TGTGCCAGCAGTTTAATGGGGCTTGAAGCTTTCTTT. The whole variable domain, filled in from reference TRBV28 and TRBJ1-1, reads DVKVTQSSRYLVKRTGEKVFLECVQDMDHENMFWYRQDPGLGLRLIYFSYDVKMKEKGDIPEGYSVSREKKERFSLILESASTNQTSMYLCASSLMGLEAFFGQGTRLTVV.

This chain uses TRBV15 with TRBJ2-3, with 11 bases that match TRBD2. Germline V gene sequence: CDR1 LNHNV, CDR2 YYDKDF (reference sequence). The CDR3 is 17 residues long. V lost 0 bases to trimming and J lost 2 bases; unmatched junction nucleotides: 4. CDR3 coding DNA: TGTGCCACCAGCAGAGAACCTAGCGGGAGGATCACAGATACGCAGTATTTT. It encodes CATSREPSGRITDTQYF.

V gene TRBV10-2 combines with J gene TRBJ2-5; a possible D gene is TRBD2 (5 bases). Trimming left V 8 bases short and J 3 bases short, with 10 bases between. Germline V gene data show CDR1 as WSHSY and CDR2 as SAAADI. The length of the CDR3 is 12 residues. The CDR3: CASALGEETQYF. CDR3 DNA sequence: TGCGCCAGCGCACTCGGGGAAGAGACCCAGTACTTC.

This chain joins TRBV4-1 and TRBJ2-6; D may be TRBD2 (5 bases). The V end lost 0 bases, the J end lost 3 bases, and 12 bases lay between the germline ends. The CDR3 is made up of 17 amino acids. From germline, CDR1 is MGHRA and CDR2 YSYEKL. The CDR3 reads CASSQEADVVGANVLTF. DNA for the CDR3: TGCGCCAGCAGCCAAGAAGCGGATGTGGTTGGGGCCAACGTCCTGACTTTC.

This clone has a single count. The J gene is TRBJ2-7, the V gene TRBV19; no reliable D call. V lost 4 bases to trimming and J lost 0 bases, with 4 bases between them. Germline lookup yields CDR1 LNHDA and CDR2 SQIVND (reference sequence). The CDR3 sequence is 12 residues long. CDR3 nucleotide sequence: TGTGCCAGTAGTAGCGGCTCCTACGAGCAGTACTTC. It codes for CASSSGSYEQYF. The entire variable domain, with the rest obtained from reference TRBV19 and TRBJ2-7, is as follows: DGGITQSPKYLFRKEGQNVTLSCEQNLNHDAMYWYRQDPGQGLRLIYYSQIVNDFQKGDIAEGYSVSREKKESFPLTVTSAQKNPTAFYLCASSSGSYEQYFGPGTRLTVT.

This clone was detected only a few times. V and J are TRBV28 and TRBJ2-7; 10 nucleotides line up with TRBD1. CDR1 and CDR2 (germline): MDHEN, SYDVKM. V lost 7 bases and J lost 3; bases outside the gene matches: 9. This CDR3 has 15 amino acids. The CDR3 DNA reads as TGTGCCAGCACCCGGACAGGGGGTCTCATCTACGAGCAGTACTTC. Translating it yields CASTRTGGLIYEQYF.

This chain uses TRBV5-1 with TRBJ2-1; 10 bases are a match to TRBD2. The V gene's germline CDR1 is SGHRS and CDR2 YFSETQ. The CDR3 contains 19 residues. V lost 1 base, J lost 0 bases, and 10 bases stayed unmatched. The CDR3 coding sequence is TGCGCCAGCAGCTTGTGGACTAGCGGCCCAGGGAGCTCCTACAATGAGCAGTTCTTC. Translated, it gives CASSLWTSGPGSSYNEQFF.

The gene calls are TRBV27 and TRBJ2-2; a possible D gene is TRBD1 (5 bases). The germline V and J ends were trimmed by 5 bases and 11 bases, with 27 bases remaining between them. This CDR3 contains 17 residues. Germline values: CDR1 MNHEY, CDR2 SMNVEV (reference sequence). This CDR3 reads CASSPHLRFFGAVELFF. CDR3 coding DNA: TGTGCCAGCAGTCCCCATTTGCGGTTTTTTGGGGCGGTTGAGCTGTTTTTT.

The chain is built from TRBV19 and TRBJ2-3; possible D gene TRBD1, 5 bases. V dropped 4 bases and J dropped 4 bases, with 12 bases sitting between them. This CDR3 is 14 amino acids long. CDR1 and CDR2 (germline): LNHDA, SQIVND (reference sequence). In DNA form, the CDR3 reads TGTGCCAGTAGTAGTCAGGGCATGCCAGATACGCAGTATTTT. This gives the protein CASSSQGMPDTQYF.

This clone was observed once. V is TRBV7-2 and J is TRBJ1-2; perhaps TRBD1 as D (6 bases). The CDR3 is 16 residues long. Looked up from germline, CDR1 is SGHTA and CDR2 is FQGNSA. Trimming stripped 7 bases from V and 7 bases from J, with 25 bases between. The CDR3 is CASTYLTARGASGYTF. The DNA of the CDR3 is TGTGCCAGCACTTATCTTACCGCCAGGGGCGCGTCTGGCTACACCTTC.

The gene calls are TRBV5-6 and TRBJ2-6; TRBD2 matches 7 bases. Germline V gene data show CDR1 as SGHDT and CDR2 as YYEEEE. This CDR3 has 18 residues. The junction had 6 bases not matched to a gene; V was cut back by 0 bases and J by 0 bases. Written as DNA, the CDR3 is TGTGCCAGCAGCTTGGTGATAGCGGGTAGCTCTGGGGCCAACGTCCTGACTTTC. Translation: CASSLVIAGSSGANVLTF.

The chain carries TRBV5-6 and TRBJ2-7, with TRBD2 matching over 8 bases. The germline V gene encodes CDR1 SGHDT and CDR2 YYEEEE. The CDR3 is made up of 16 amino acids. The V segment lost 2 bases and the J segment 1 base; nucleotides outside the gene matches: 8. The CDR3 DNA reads TGTGCCAGCAGCTTCATTACTAGCGGAAAGTCCTACGAGCAGTACTTC. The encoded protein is CASSFITSGKSYEQYF. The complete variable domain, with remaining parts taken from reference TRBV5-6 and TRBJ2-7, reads DAGVTQSPTHLIKTRGQQVTLRCSPKSGHDTVSWYQQALGQGPQFIFQYYEEEERQRGNFPDRFSGHQFPNYSSELNVNALLLGDSALYLCASSFITSGKSYEQYFGPGTRLTVT.

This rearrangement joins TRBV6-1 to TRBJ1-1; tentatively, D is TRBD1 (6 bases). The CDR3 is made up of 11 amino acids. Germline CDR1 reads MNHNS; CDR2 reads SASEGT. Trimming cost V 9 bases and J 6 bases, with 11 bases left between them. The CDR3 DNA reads TGTGCCAGTCACAGGGCGCCTGAAGCTTTCTTT. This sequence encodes CASHRAPEAFF.

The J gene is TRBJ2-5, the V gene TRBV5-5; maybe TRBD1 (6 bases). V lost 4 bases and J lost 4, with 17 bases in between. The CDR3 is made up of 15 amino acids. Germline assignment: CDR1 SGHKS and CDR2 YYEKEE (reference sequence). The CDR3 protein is CASSLVQGGLETQYF. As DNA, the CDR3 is TGTGCCAGCAGCCTGGTACAGGGCGGCTTAGAGACCCAGTACTTC.

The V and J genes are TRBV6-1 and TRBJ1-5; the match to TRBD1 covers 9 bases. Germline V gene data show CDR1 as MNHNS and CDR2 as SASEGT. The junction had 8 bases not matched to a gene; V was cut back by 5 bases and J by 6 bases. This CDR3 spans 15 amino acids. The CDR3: CASSHPLTGGQPQHF. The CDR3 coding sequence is TGTGCCAGCAGTCACCCCCTGACAGGGGGTCAGCCCCAGCATTTT.

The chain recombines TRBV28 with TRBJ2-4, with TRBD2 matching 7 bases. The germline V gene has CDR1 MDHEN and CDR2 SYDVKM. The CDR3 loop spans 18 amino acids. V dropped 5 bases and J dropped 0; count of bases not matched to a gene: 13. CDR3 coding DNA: TGTGCCAGCAGTCCGTCTCTAGCGGAAGGATTAGCCAAAAACATTCAGTACTTC. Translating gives CASSPSLAEGLAKNIQYF.

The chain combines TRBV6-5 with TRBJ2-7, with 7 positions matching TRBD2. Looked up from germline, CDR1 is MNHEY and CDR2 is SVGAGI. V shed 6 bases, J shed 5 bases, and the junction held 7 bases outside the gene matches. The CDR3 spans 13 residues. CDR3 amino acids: CASRKSGNDEQYF. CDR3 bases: TGTGCCAGCAGAAAGAGCGGGAACGACGAGCAGTACTTC.

CDR3 in DNA: TGTGCCAGCAGCATTTACGGGATCCCAGACGAAGCTTTCTTT. Encoded protein: CASSIYGIPDEAFF. The rearrangement uses TRBV7-9 and TRBJ1-1; D gene ambiguous. This CDR3 contains 14 residues. In germline, CDR1 is SEHNR, CDR2 FQNEAQ (reference sequence). Trimming pared 5 bases from V and 8 bases from J, leaving 18 bases between. The variable domain in full, completed from reference TRBV7-9 and TRBJ1-1, reads DTGVSQNPRHKITKRGQNVTFRCDPISEHNRLYWYRQTLGQGPEFLTYFQNEAQLEKSRLLSDRFSAERPKGSFSTLEIQRTEQGDSAMYLCASSIYGIPDEAFFGQGTRLTVV.

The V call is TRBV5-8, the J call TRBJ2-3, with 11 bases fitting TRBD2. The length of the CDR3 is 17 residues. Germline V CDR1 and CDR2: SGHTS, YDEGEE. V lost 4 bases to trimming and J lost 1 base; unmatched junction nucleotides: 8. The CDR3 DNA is TGTGCCAGCAGCGAAACTAGCGGGGGTAAGGGCACAGATACGCAGTATTTT. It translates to CASSETSGGKGTDTQYF.

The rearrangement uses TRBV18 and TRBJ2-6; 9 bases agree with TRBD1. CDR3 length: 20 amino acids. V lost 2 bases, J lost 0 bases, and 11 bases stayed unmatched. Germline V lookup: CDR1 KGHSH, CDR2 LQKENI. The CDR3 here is CASSPRATGGLSSGANVLTF. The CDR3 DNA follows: TGTGCCAGCTCACCAAGGGCCACAGGGGGCTTGTCCTCTGGGGCCAACGTCCTGACTTTC.

CDR3 sequence: CASSFLVGEAGELFF. The CDR3 coding sequence is TGCGCCAGCAGCTTCTTGGTGGGCGAAGCCGGGGAGCTGTTTTTT. The chain links TRBV5-1 to TRBJ2-2; the D is unclear. The CDR3 contains 15 residues. Germline V gene data show CDR1 as SGHRS and CDR2 as YFSETQ. The ends were cut back, 2 bases at V and 6 bases at J, with 14 bases in the middle.

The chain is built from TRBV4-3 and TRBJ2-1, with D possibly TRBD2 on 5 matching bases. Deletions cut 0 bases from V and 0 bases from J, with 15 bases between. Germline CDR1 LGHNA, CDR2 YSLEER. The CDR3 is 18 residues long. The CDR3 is CASSQDLSTGNSYNEQFF. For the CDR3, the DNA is TGCGCCAGCAGCCAAGACCTAAGTACGGGAAACTCCTACAATGAGCAGTTCTTC.

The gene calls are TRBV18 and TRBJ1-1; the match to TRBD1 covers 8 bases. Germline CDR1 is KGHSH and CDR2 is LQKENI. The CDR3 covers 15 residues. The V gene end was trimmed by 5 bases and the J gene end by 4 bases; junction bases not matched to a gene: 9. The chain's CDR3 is CASSLAGGPSTEAFF. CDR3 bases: TGTGCCAGCTCATTGGCAGGGGGCCCGAGCACTGAAGCTTTCTTT.

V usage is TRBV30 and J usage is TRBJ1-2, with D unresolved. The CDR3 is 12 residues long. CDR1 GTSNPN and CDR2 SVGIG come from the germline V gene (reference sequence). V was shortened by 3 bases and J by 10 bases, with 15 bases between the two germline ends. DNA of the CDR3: TGTGCCTGGAGGAGAGGCTCTATGGACTACACCTTC. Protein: CAWRRGSMDYTF. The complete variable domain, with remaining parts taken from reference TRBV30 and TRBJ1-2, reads SQTIHQWPATLVQPVGSPLSLECTVEGTSNPNLYWYRQAAGRGLQLLFYSVGIGQISSEVPQNLSASRPQDRQFILSSKKLLLSDSGFYLCAWRRGSMDYTFGSGTRLTVV.

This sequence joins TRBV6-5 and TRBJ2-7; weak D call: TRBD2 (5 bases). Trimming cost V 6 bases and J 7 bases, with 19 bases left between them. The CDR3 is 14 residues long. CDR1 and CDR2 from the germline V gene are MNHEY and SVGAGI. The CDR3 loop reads CASSYGGIREEQYF. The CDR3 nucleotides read TGTGCCAGCAGCTACGGAGGAATTAGGGAAGAGCAGTACTTC.

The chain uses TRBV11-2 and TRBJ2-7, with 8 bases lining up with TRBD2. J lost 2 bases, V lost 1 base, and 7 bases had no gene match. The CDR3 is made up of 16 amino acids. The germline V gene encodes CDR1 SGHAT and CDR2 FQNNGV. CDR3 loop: CASSLGGSGTPYEQYF. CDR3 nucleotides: TGTGCCAGCAGCTTAGGTGGTAGCGGGACTCCCTACGAGCAGTACTTC.

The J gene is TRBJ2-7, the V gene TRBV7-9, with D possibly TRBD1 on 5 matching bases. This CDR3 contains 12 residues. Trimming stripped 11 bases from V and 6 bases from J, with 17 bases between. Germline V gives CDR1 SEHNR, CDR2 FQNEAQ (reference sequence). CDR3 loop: CALTRQGAEQYF. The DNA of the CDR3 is TGTGCCTTGACGAGGCAGGGCGCCGAGCAGTACTTC.